These T cell receptor beta chains were read from a single sample in a study of OX40 agonist ivuxolimab in advanced cancers. The protocol was immunoSEQ multiplex PCR, while the TCRdb copy is restricted to in-frame clones and leaves out a portion. Among about 31,000 clones listed, 75% to 95% were seen once. The input for sequencing was CD4+ or CD8+ T cells sorted from blood, taken in a trial of the OX40 agonist ivuxolimab. All receptors come from an adult with an advanced solid tumor such as melanoma, head and neck, liver or kidney cancer. CDR3s include the opening cysteine and the closing phenylalanine or tryptophan. D genes are given only for firm matches. Clone size is not always given. Where it is, it says once, few, many or a class for expanded clones.

D gene: TRBD2; V gene: TRBV27; clone size: NA; J gene: TRBJ2-7; CDR3 DNA: TGTGCCAGCAGTCCAGCGGGGGGAACCTACGAGCAGTACTTC; CDR3 protein: CASSPAGGTYEQYF
D gene: NA; V gene: TRBV19; clone size: NA; J gene: TRBJ2-5; CDR3 DNA: TGTGCCAGTAGTATTATCCCGAGAGAGACCCAGTACTTC; CDR3 protein: CASSIIPRETQYF
D gene: NA; V gene: TRBV5-8; clone size: NA; J gene: TRBJ1-2; CDR3 DNA: TGTGCCAGCAATGGGGCTTTCTACACCTTC; CDR3 protein: CASNGAFYTF
D gene: NA; V gene: TRBV7-2; clone size: NA; J gene: TRBJ2-2; CDR3 DNA: TGTGCCAGCAGCTTCTCCACCGGGGAGCTGTTTTTT; CDR3 protein: CASSFSTGELFF
D gene: NA; V gene: TRBV28; clone size: NA; J gene: TRBJ2-2; CDR3 DNA: TGTGCCAGCAGTTCCACCCATCCGGGAGAGGGCACCGGGGAGCTGTTTTTT; CDR3 protein: CASSSTHPGEGTGELFF
D gene: TRBD1; V gene: TRBV29-1; clone size: once; J gene: TRBJ1-1; CDR3 DNA: TGCAGCGTTGAGGGACAGGGGGCGCTTGTCGGAACTGAAGCTTTCTTT; CDR3 protein: CSVEGQGALVGTEAFF
D gene: TRBD1; V gene: TRBV4-2; clone size: NA; J gene: TRBJ2-2; CDR3 DNA: TGTGCCAGCAGCCAAGAAGGAGGACAGGGAGACACCGGGGAGCTGTTTTTT; CDR3 protein: CASSQEGGQGDTGELFF
D gene: TRBD2; V gene: TRBV5-6; clone size: NA; J gene: TRBJ2-1; CDR3 DNA: TGTGCCAGCAGCTTGGCGTCTAGCGGCCACAATGAGCAGTTCTTC; CDR3 protein: CASSLASSGHNEQFF
D gene: NA; V gene: TRBV5-4; clone size: NA; J gene: TRBJ1-1; CDR3 DNA: TGTGCCAGCAGCCTTCGGGGGGGGGCCACTGAAGCTTTCTTT; CDR3 protein: CASSLRGGATEAFF
D gene: TRBD1; V gene: TRBV28; clone size: NA; J gene: TRBJ2-2; CDR3 DNA: TGTGCCAGCCGGACAGGGGTGGCCTACACCGGGGAGCTGTTTTTT; CDR3 protein: CASRTGVAYTGELFF
D gene: NA; V gene: TRBV13; clone size: once; J gene: TRBJ1-5; CDR3 DNA: TGTGCCAGCAGCATAGCGAGCAATCAGCCCCAGCATTTT; CDR3 protein: CASSIASNQPQHF
D gene: TRBD1; V gene: TRBV27; clone size: NA; J gene: TRBJ1-1; CDR3 DNA: TGTGCCAGCAGGCCGGATCCCGGACAGGGTCTTTGGGCTGAAGCTTTCTTT; CDR3 protein: CASRPDPGQGLWAEAFF
D gene: TRBD1; V gene: TRBV19; clone size: NA; J gene: TRBJ2-1; CDR3 DNA: TGTGCCAGTAGTATCGAGGGGGCATACAATGAGCAGTTCTTC; CDR3 protein: CASSIEGAYNEQFF
D gene: NA; V gene: TRBV9; clone size: NA; J gene: TRBJ1-3; CDR3 DNA: TGTGCCAGCAGCTCAAGCAAGGGACCTGGAAACACCATATATTTT; CDR3 protein: CASSSSKGPGNTIYF
D gene: NA; V gene: TRBV27; clone size: NA; J gene: TRBJ2-7; CDR3 DNA: TGTGCCAGCAGTTTAAAGGGGTTAACCTACGAGCAGTACTTC; CDR3 protein: CASSLKGLTYEQYF
D gene: NA; V gene: TRBV27; clone size: NA; J gene: TRBJ1-1; CDR3 DNA: TGTGCCAGCAGTTATTTGGGTACTGAAGCTTTCTTT; CDR3 protein: CASSYLGTEAFF
D gene: TRBD1; V gene: TRBV27; clone size: NA; J gene: TRBJ1-2; CDR3 DNA: TGTGCCAGCAGTTTAGGGGCCCCCGGGACAGTCGGTGGCTACACCTTC; CDR3 protein: CASSLGAPGTVGGYTF
D gene: NA; V gene: TRBV7-6; clone size: once; J gene: TRBJ2-2; CDR3 DNA: TGTGCCAGCAGCCCCCCAAACAATCCCGGGGAGCTGTTTTTT; CDR3 protein: CASSPPNNPGELFF
D gene: NA; V gene: TRBV6-1; clone size: few; J gene: TRBJ1-1; CDR3 DNA: TGTGCCAGCAGTGAAGCTTTCAGGGGCACTGAAGCTTTCTTT; CDR3 protein: CASSEAFRGTEAFF
D gene: NA; V gene: TRBV25-1; clone size: NA; J gene: TRBJ1-1; CDR3 DNA: TGTGCCAGCAGTGTCGGAGACTGGGCCACTGAAGCTTTCTTT; CDR3 protein: CASSVGDWATEAFF
D gene: NA; V gene: TRBV9; clone size: NA; J gene: TRBJ1-1; CDR3 DNA: TGTGCCAGCAGCGTAGGTCCCGGTGGCACTGAAGCTTTCTTT; CDR3 protein: CASSVGPGGTEAFF
D gene: TRBD1; V gene: TRBV6-5; clone size: NA; J gene: TRBJ1-1; CDR3 DNA: TGTGCCAGCAGTTACTCCGGGACAGGGAACACTGAAGCTTTCTTT; CDR3 protein: CASSYSGTGNTEAFF
D gene: NA; V gene: TRBV5-4; clone size: NA; J gene: TRBJ2-4; CDR3 DNA: TGTGCCAGCAGCTCCGCTGCGGGAAGACTAGCCAAAAACATTCAGTACTTC; CDR3 protein: CASSSAAGRLAKNIQYF
D gene: TRBD2; V gene: TRBV18; clone size: NA; J gene: TRBJ2-7; CDR3 DNA: TGTGCCAGCTCTTACAGGACACTATTAGCGGGAGGGAAAGAGCAGTACTTC; CDR3 protein: CASSYRTLLAGGKEQYF
D gene: NA; V gene: TRBV6-5; clone size: once; J gene: TRBJ2-3; CDR3 DNA: TGTGCCAGCAGTTACTCTTTGGCAGCCACAGATACGCAGTATTTT; CDR3 protein: CASSYSLAATDTQYF
D gene: TRBD2; V gene: TRBV19; clone size: NA; J gene: TRBJ2-1; CDR3 DNA: TGTGCCAGTAGTCCCGGGACTAGCGGAAAACAGTTCTTC; CDR3 protein: CASSPGTSGKQFF
D gene: NA; V gene: TRBV5-1; clone size: NA; J gene: TRBJ2-1; CDR3 DNA: TGCGCCAGCAGCGTAGAGGACAGTTACTCCTACAATGAGCAGTTCTTC; CDR3 protein: CASSVEDSYSYNEQFF
D gene: TRBD1; V gene: TRBV5-1; clone size: NA; J gene: TRBJ2-3; CDR3 DNA: TGCGCCAGCAGCTTGGGACAGGGGATCACAGATACGCAGTATTTT; CDR3 protein: CASSLGQGITDTQYF
D gene: TRBD2; V gene: TRBV9; clone size: NA; J gene: TRBJ2-1; CDR3 DNA: TGTGCCAGCAGCGAGAGCGGGGGGGGTAACAATGAGCAGTTCTTC; CDR3 protein: CASSESGGGNNEQFF
D gene: TRBD1; V gene: TRBV30; clone size: NA; J gene: TRBJ1-2; CDR3 DNA: TGTGCCTGGAGTGTACCCCAGACAGGGGGCGGCCCCAACTATGGCTACACCTTC; CDR3 protein: CAWSVPQTGGGPNYGYTF
D gene: TRBD2; V gene: TRBV7-9; clone size: NA; J gene: TRBJ2-1; CDR3 DNA: TGTGCCAGCAGCGTTACTAGCGGGGAATACAATGAGCAGTTCTTC; CDR3 protein: CASSVTSGEYNEQFF
D gene: NA; V gene: TRBV4-2; clone size: NA; J gene: TRBJ2-2; CDR3 DNA: TGTGCCAGCAGCGTCGGCGGAGCGAACACCGGGGAGCTGTTTTTT; CDR3 protein: CASSVGGANTGELFF
D gene: NA; V gene: TRBV28; clone size: NA; J gene: TRBJ1-4; CDR3 DNA: TGTGCCAGCAGTTTATATCAGGGCGCATCTGCAACTAATGAAAAACTGTTTTTT; CDR3 protein: CASSLYQGASATNEKLFF
D gene: TRBD2; V gene: TRBV7-9; clone size: NA; J gene: TRBJ2-7; CDR3 DNA: TGTGCCAGCAGCTTACCCCCTAGCGGGACCATCCCCGACGAGCAGTACTTC; CDR3 protein: CASSLPPSGTIPDEQYF
D gene: NA; V gene: TRBV19; clone size: once; J gene: TRBJ2-7; CDR3 DNA: TGTGCCAGTAGTCCGTTTGGGGGACCGCGGGAGCAGTACTTC; CDR3 protein: CASSPFGGPREQYF
D gene: NA; V gene: TRBV6-5; clone size: NA; J gene: TRBJ2-3; CDR3 DNA: TGTGCCAGCACCCCGTGGGGGGCGAGAGATACGCAGTATTTT; CDR3 protein: CASTPWGARDTQYF
D gene: NA; V gene: TRBV19; clone size: NA; J gene: TRBJ1-1; CDR3 DNA: TGTGCCAGTAGTATAGGCCCCGGGGGCCTTAACACTGAAGCTTTCTTT; CDR3 protein: CASSIGPGGLNTEAFF
D gene: TRBD2; V gene: TRBV7-2; clone size: NA; J gene: TRBJ2-5; CDR3 DNA: TGTGCCAGCAGCCACACTAGCGGGGGAGGGTCAGAGACCCAGTACTTC; CDR3 protein: CASSHTSGGGSETQYF
D gene: TRBD2; V gene: TRBV2; clone size: NA; J gene: TRBJ2-3; CDR3 DNA: TGTGCCAGCAGTCGAATAGCGGGAGTAGGGGGGGATACGCAGTATTTT; CDR3 protein: CASSRIAGVGGDTQYF
D gene: NA; V gene: TRBV19; clone size: NA; J gene: TRBJ2-3; CDR3 DNA: TGTGCCAGTACCAAGTCGGGAGCATACACAGATACGCAGTATTTT; CDR3 protein: CASTKSGAYTDTQYF
D gene: NA; V gene: TRBV28; clone size: NA; J gene: TRBJ2-7; CDR3 DNA: TGTGCCAGCAGTGAGACGGCCTACGAGCAGTACTTC; CDR3 protein: CASSETAYEQYF
D gene: NA; V gene: TRBV9; clone size: NA; J gene: TRBJ2-1; CDR3 DNA: TGTGCCAGCAGCGTATACGAGGGAGTAAATGAGCAGTTCTTC; CDR3 protein: CASSVYEGVNEQFF
D gene: NA; V gene: TRBV15; clone size: NA; J gene: TRBJ1-6; CDR3 DNA: TGTGCCACCAGCAGGGGTCAGGGGCCGCCGGGACCCCTCCACTTT; CDR3 protein: CATSRGQGPPGPLHF
D gene: NA; V gene: TRBV2; clone size: NA; J gene: TRBJ1-1; CDR3 DNA: TGTGCCAGCAGTGGCGTGTTTCTTGCTGAAGCTTTCTTT; CDR3 protein: CASSGVFLAEAFF
D gene: NA; V gene: TRBV19; clone size: NA; J gene: TRBJ2-1; CDR3 DNA: TGTGCCAGTAGAGGGGAAGGCTACAATGAGCAGTTCTTC; CDR3 protein: CASRGEGYNEQFF
D gene: TRBD1; V gene: TRBV10-3; clone size: few; J gene: TRBJ2-3; CDR3 DNA: TGTGCCATCAGTGACTTCGACAGGGCTAGCACAGATACGCAGTATTTT; CDR3 protein: CAISDFDRASTDTQYF
D gene: TRBD1; V gene: TRBV6-1; clone size: NA; J gene: TRBJ1-2; CDR3 DNA: TGTGCCAGCAGTGAATATCCCACCCCTCGACAGGGGAACTATGGCTACACCTTC; CDR3 protein: CASSEYPTPRQGNYGYTF
D gene: NA; V gene: TRBV15; clone size: NA; J gene: TRBJ1-2; CDR3 DNA: TGTGCCACCAGCACCCCGGGGGGCTATGGCTACACCTTC; CDR3 protein: CATSTPGGYGYTF
D gene: NA; V gene: TRBV27; clone size: few; J gene: TRBJ2-7; CDR3 DNA: TGTGCCAGCAGGGCCTTGACGGAGGCATCCCACGAGCAGTACTTC; CDR3 protein: CASRALTEASHEQYF